The clone carrying this TCR beta chain was seen many times. Its antigen is not known. The sample originates from a study of T-cell reconstitution after alpha-beta-depleted transplantation in children. Notes on the study in general: Expanded graft clones, several hundred of them, were reportedly the source of alpha-beta T cells about two months after transplant.

Preparing the TCRbeta library involved the use of unique molecular identifiers. MiXCR, applied by TCRdb to the PCR reads, yields one record per CDR3 protein. The sample includes fewer than 350,000 distinct CDR3 sequences, around 10% of them seen just once. V dropped 4 bases and J dropped 3 bases, with 20 bases sitting between them. This CDR3 is built from 16 residues. The V gene's germline CDR1 is SGHKS and CDR2 YYEKEE (reference sequence). This sequence joins TRBV5-5 and TRBJ2-7, with D possibly TRBD1 on 6 matching bases. The specimen comprised PBMCs, sampled before TCRalphabeta/CD19-depleted stem cell transplant. This TCR came from a boy under three years old with acute myeloid leukemia, due to receive a stem cell transplant. The CDR3 region has the DNA TGTGCCAGCAGCAAAGAAGGAGAGGGGGAATTCTACGAGCAGTACTTC. It translates to CASSKEGEGEFYEQYF.